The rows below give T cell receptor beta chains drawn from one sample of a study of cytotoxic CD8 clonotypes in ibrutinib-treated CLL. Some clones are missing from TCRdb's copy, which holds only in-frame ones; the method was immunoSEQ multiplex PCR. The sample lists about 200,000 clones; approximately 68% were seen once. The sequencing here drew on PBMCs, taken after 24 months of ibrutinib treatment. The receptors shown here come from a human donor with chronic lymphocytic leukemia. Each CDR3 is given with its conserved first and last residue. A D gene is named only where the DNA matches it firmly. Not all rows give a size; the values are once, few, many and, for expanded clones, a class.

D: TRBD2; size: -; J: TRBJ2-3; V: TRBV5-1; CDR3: CASSPGLEGFTDTQYF; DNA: TGCGCCAGCAGCCCGGGACTAGAGGGCTTCACAGATACGCAGTATTTT
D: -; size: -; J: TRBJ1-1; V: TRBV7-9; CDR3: CASSLVTLEAFF; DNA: TGTGCCAGCAGCTTAGTAACACTTGAAGCTTTCTTT
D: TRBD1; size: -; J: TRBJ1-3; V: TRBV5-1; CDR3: CASSTGTGGNTIYF; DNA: TGCGCCAGCAGCACCGGGACAGGGGGAAACACCATATATTTT
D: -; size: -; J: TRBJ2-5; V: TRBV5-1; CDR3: CASSPLGYQETQYF; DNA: TGCGCCAGCAGCCCGCTCGGATACCAAGAGACCCAGTACTTC
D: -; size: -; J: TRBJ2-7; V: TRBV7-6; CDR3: CASSAHTQYEQYF; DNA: TGTGCCAGCAGCGCCCATACCCAATACGAGCAGTACTTC
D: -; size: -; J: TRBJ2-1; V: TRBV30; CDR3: CAWSEGTSNEQFF; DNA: TGTGCCTGGAGTGAGGGGACTTCCAATGAGCAGTTCTTC
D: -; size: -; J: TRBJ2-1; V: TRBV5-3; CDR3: CASSTVGFSYNEQFF; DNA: TGTGCCAGCAGCACCGTGGGTTTCTCCTACAATGAGCAGTTCTTC
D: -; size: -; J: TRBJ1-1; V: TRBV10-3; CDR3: CAIRQGDTEAFF; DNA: TGTGCCATCAGACAGGGTGACACTGAAGCTTTCTTT
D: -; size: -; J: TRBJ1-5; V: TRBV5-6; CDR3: CASSRQVNSNQPQHF; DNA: TGTGCCAGCAGTAGACAGGTGAATAGCAATCAGCCCCAGCATTTT
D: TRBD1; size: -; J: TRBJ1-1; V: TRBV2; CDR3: CASWGQGHLDAEAFF; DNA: TGTGCCAGCTGGGGACAGGGACATCTGGATGCTGAAGCTTTCTTT
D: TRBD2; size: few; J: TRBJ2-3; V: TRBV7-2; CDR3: CASSLVPRGSGRADGSQYF; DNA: TGTGCCAGCAGCTTAGTCCCCAGGGGTAGCGGGAGGGCCGATGGCTCGCAGTATTTT
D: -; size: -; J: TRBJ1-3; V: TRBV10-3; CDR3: CAISESIGLANSGNTIYF; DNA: TGTGCCATCAGTGAGTCGATTGGACTTGCTAACTCTGGAAACACCATATATTTT
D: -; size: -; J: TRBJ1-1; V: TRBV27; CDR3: CASNHGGEAFF; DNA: TGTGCCAGCAACCATGGGGGGGAAGCTTTCTTT
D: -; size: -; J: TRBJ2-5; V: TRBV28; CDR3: CASSLTSPFQTQYF; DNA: TGTGCCAGCAGTTTAACTAGCCCGTTTCAGACCCAGTACTTC
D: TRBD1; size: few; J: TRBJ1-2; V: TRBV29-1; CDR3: CSVEKSGQGYGYTF; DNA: TGCAGCGTTGAAAAATCGGGACAGGGGTATGGCTACACCTTC
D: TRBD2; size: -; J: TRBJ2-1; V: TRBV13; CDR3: CASSSRSSGSSYNEQFF; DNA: TGTGCCAGCAGCTCCCGGTCTAGCGGTAGCTCCTACAATGAGCAGTTCTTC
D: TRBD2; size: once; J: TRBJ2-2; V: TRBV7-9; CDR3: CASSLTGTSGSRNTGELFF; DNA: TGTGCCAGCAGCTTAACCGGGACTAGCGGGTCGAGGAACACCGGGGAGCTGTTTTTT
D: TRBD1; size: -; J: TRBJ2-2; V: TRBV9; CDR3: CASSGWDRTNTGELFF; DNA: TGTGCCAGCAGCGGGTGGGACAGGACGAACACCGGGGAGCTGTTTTTT
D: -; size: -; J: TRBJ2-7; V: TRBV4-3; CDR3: CASSSTDPYEQYF; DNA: TGCGCCAGCAGCTCCACAGATCCCTACGAGCAGTACTTC
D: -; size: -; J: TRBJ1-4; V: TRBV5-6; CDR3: CASSLAGLRPLEKLFF; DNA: TGTGCCAGCAGCTTGGCCGGGTTAAGGCCGCTTGAAAAACTGTTTTTT
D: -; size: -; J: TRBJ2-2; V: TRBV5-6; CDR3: CASSFVGTGELFF; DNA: TGTGCCAGCAGCTTTGTAGGCACCGGGGAGCTGTTTTTT
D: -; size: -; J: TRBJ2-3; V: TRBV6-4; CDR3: CASSSSGTADTQYF; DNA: TGTGCCAGCTCTAGTAGCGGGACAGCAGATACGCAGTATTTT
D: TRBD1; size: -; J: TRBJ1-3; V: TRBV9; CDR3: CASSVRRDRDSGNTIYF; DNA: TGTGCCAGCAGCGTACGTCGGGACAGGGACTCTGGAAACACCATATATTTT
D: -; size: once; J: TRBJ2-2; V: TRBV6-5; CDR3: CASSYQGGTGELFF; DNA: TGTGCCAGCAGTTACCAGGGTGGGACCGGGGAGCTGTTTTTT
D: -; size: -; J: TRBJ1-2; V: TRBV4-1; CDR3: CASSQDWVQGMYGYTF; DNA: TGCGCCAGCAGCCAAGATTGGGTACAGGGAATGTATGGCTACACCTTC
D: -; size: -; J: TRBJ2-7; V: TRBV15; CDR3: CATSRDPAGSVYEQYF; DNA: TGTGCCACCAGCAGAGATCCCGCGGGGTCGGTTTACGAGCAGTACTTC